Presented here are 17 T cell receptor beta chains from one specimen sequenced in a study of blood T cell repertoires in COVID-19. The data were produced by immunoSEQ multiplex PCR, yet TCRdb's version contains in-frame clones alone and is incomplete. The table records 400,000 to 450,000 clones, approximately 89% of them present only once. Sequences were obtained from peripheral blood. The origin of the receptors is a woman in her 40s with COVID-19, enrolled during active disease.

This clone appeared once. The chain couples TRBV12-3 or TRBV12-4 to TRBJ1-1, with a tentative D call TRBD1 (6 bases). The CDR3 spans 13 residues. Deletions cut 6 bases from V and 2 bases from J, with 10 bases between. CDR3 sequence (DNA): TGTGCCAGCAGCGGACAGCTCAACACTGAAGCTTTCTTT. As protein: CASSGQLNTEAFF.

This CDR3 is CAFQFRWPRRGEQYF. The CDR3 DNA sequence: TGTGCCTTCCAGTTCAGGTGGCCTAGAAGGGGCGAGCAGTACTTC. J is TRBJ2-7 and V is TRBV27; D is possibly TRBD1 (5 bases). This CDR3 has 15 residues. CDR1 and CDR2 (germline): MNHEY, SMNVEV (reference sequence). With 11 bases removed from V and 6 bases from J, the gap between germline ends came to 26 bases.

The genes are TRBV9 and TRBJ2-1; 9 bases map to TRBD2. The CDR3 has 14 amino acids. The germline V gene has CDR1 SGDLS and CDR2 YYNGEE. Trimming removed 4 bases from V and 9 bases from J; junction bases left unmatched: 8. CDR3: CASSPPGTSREQFF. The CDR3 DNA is TGTGCCAGCAGCCCCCCCGGGACTAGCCGTGAGCAGTTCTTC.

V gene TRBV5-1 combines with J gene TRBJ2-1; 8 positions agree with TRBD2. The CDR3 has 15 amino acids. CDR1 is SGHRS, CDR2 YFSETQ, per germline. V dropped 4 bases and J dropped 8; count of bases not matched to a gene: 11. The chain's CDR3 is CASSAPSGRTYEQFF. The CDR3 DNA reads TGCGCCAGCAGCGCCCCCAGCGGGAGAACTTATGAGCAGTTCTTC.

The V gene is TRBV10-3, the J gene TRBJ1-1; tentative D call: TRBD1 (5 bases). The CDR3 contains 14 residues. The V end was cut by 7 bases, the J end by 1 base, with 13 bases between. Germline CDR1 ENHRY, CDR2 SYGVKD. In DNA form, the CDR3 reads TGTGCCATCAAGAGCAGGGAAGAGAACACTGAAGCTTTCTTT. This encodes CAIKSREENTEAFF.

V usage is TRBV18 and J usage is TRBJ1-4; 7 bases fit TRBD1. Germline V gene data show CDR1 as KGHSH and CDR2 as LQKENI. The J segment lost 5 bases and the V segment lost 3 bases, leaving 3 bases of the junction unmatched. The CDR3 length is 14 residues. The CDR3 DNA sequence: TGTGCCAGCTCACCCGACAGGGTGAATGAAAAACTGTTTTTT. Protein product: CASSPDRVNEKLFF.

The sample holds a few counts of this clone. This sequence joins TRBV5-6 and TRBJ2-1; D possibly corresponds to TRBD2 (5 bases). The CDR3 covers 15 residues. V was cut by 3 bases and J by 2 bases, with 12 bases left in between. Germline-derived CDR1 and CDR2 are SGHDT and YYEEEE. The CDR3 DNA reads TGTGCCAGCAGCTCAACGGACTTCCCCTACAATGAGCAGTTCTTC. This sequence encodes CASSSTDFPYNEQFF.

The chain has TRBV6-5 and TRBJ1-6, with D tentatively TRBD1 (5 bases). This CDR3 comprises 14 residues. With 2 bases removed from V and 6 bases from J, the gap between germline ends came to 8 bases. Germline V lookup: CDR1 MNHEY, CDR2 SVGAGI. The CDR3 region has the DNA TGTGCCAGCAGTTACGGGGGGTTTAATTCACCCCTCCACTTT. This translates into CASSYGGFNSPLHF.

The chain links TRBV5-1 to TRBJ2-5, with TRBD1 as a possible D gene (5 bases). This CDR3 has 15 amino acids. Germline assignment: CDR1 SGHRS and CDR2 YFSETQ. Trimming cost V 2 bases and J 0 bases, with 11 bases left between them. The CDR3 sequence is CASSLQAVHQETQYF. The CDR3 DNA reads TGCGCCAGCAGCTTACAGGCCGTTCACCAAGAGACCCAGTACTTC.

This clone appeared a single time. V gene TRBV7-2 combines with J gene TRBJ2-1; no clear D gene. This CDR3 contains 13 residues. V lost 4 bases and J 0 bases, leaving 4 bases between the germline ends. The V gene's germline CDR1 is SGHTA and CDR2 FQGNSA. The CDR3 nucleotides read TGTGCCAGCAGCTCGGGCTCCTACAATGAGCAGTTCTTC. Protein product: CASSSGSYNEQFF.

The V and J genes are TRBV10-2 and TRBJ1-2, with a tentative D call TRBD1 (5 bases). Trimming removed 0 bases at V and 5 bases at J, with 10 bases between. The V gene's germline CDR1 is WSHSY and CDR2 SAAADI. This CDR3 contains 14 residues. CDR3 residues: CASSESAEGYGYTF. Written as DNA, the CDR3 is TGCGCCAGCAGTGAGTCGGCGGAGGGGTATGGCTACACCTTC.

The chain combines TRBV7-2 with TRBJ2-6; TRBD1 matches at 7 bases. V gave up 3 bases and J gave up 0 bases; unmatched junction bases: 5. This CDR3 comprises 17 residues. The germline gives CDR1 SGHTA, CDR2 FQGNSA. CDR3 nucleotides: TGTGCCAGCAGCTTGACAGGGCTCAACTCTGGGGCCAACGTCCTGACTTTC. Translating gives CASSLTGLNSGANVLTF.

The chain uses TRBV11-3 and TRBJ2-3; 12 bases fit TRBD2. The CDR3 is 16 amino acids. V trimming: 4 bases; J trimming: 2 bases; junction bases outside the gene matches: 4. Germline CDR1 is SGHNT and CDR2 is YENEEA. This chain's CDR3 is CASSSGLAGNTDTQYF. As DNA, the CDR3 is TGTGCCAGCAGCTCCGGACTAGCGGGGAACACAGATACGCAGTATTTT.

This chain's CDR3 is CASSFTGDGGNTIYF. CDR3 coding DNA: TGTGCCAGCAGCTTTACAGGGGACGGTGGAAACACCATATATTTT. The chain employs TRBV7-9 and TRBJ1-3; 7 nucleotides align to TRBD1. The germline V gene encodes CDR1 SEHNR and CDR2 FQNEAQ (reference sequence). V gave up 3 bases and J gave up 3 bases; unmatched junction bases: 5. CDR3 length equals 15 residues.

In nucleotides, the CDR3 is TGTGCCAGCAGCGACCAGGGGTCCCTGAACACTGAAGCTTTCTTT. Residues: CASSDQGSLNTEAFF. The V and J genes are TRBV2 and TRBJ1-1; D perhaps matches TRBD1 (6 bases). V was trimmed by 6 bases and J by 0 bases, leaving 14 bases between them. The CDR3 has 15 residues. Looked up from germline, CDR1 is SNHLY and CDR2 is FYNNEI. The whole variable domain, remainder taken from reference TRBV2 and TRBJ1-1, is EPEVTQTPSHQVTQMGQEVILRCVPISNHLYFYWYRQILGQKVEFLVSFYNNEISEKSEIFDDQFSVERPDGSNFTLKIRSTKLEDSAMYFCASSDQGSLNTEAFFGQGTRLTVV.

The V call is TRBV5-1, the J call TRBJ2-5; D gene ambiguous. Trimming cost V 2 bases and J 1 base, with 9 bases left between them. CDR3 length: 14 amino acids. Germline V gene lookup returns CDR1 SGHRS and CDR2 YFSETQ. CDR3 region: CASSFENPQETQYF. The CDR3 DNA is TGCGCCAGCAGCTTTGAGAACCCCCAAGAGACCCAGTACTTC.

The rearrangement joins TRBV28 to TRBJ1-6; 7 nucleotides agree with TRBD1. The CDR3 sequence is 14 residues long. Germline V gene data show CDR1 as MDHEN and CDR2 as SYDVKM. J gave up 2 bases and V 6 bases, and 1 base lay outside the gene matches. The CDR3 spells CASRGTAYNSPLHF. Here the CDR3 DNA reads TGTGCCAGCAGAGGGACAGCCTATAATTCACCCCTCCACTTT. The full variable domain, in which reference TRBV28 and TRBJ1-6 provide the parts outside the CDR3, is DVKVTQSSRYLVKRTGEKVFLECVQDMDHENMFWYRQDPGLGLRLIYFSYDVKMKEKGDIPEGYSVSREKKERFSLILESASTNQTSMYLCASRGTAYNSPLHFGNGTRLTVT.